The source of this TCR beta chain is a study of blood T cell repertoires in COVID-19. Repertoires were generated with immunoSEQ multiplex PCR, while TCRdb's copy carries only in-frame clones and drops some. Among approximately 170,000 clones listed, 82% were seen once. Per the germline V gene, CDR1 is SGHVS and CDR2 is FNYEAQ. The CDR3 is 14 amino acids. Losses at the gene ends were 5 bases for V and 9 bases for J; bases not matched to a gene: 10. The TCR sequence derives from an elderly woman with active or convalescent COVID-19. This rearrangement joins TRBV7-6 to TRBJ2-1; 7 bases are shared with TRBD2. Input material: peripheral blood. CDR3 DNA: TGTGCCAGCAGCCGGGAGGAGGGGCTTGGTGAGCAGTTCTTC. Amino acids: CASSREEGLGEQFF.